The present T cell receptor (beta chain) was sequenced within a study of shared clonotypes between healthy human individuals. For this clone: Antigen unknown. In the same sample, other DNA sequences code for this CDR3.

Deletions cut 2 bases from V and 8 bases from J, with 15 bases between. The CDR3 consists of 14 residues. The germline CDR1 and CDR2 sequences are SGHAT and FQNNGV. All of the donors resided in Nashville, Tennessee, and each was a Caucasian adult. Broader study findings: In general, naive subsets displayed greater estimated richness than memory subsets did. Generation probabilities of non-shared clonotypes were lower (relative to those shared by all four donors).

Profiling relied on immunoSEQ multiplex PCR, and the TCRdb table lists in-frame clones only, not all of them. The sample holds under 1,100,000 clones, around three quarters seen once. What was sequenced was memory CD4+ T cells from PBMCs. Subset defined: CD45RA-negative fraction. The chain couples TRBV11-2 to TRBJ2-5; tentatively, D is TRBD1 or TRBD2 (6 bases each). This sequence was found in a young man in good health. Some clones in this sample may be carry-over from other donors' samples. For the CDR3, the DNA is TGTGCCAGCAGCTTAAGGGGGTCGGGGGAAACCCAGTACTTC. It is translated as CASSLRGSGETQYF. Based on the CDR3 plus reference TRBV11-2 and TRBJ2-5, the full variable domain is EAGVAQSPRYKIIEKRQSVAFWCNPISGHATLYWYQQILGQGPKLLIQFQNNGVVDDSQLPKDRFSAERLKGVDSTLKIQPAKLEDSAVYLCASSLRGSGETQYFGPGTRLLVL.